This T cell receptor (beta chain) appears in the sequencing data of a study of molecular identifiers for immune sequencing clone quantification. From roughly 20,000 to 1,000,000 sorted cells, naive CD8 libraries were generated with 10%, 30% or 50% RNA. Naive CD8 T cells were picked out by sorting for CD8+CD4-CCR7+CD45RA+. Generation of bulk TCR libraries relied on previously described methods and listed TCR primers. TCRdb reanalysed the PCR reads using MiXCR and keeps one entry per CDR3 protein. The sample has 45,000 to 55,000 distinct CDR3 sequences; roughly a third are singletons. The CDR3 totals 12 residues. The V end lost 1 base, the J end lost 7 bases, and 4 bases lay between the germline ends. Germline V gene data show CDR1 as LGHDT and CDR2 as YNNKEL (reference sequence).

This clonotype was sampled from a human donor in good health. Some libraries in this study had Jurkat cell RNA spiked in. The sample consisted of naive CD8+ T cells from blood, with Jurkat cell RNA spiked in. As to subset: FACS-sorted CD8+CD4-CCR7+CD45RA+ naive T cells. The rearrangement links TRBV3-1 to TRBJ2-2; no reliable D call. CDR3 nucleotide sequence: TGTGCCAGCAGCCAAGTCGACGGGGAGCTGTTTTTT. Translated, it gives CASSQVDGELFF. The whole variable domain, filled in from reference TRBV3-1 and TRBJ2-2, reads DTAVSQTPKYLVTQMGNDKSIKCEQNLGHDTMYWYKQDSKKFLKIMFSYNNKELIINETVPNRFSPKSPDKAHLNLHINSLELGDSAVYFCASSQVDGELFFGEGSRLTVL.